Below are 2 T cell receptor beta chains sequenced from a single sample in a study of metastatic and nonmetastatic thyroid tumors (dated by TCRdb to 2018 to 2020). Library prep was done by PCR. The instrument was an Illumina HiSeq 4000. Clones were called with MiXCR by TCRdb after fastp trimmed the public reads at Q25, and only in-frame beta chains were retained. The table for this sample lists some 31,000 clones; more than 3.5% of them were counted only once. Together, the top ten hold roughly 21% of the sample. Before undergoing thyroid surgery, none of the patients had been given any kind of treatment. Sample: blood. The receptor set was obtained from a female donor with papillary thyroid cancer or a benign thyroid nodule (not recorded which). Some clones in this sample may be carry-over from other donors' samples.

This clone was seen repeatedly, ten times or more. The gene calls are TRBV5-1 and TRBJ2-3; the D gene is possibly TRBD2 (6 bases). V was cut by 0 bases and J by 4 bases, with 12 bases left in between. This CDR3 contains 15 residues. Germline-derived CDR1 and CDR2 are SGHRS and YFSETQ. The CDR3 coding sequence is TGCGCCAGCAGCTTGGCCGGGGGTTTCGCAGATACGCAGTATTTT. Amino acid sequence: CASSLAGGFADTQYF.

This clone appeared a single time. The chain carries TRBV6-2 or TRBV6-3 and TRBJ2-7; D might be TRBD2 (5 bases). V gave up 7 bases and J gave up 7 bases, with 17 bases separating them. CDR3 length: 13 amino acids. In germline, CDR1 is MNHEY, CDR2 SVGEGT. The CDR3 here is CASNMDGLGEQYF. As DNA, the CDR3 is TGTGCCAGCAATATGGATGGACTGGGAGAGCAGTACTTC.